This TCR beta chain was sequenced in a study of identical twins. Study-level findings and limits: Compared with unrelated sharing, twin-shared out-of-frame alpha sequences had more low-probability sequences.

As concerns this clonotype: Its antigen is currently unknown.

TCRdb reprocessed the 5' RACE reads with MiXCR, giving one entry per CDR3 protein. The sample yields some 440,000 distinct CDR3 sequences, 20% to 25% seen once. The same sample was also studied in work on T cells expressing NK-cell markers. That paper adds: In the group of eight sequenced donors, seven were HCMV-seropositive and one was seronegative.

This receptor was obtained from a woman aged 18 to 35 in good health. The sample taken for sequencing was CD4+ T cells sorted from blood.

The chain's CDR3 is CSASLAGGWNEQFF. Written as DNA, the CDR3 is TGCAGTGCTTCTTTAGCGGGGGGCTGGAATGAGCAGTTCTTC. The chain links TRBV20-1 to TRBJ2-1; 10 bases are shared with TRBD2. In germline, CDR1 is DFQATT, CDR2 SNEGSKA (reference sequence). The CDR3 is made up of 14 amino acids. V lost 5 bases to trimming and J lost 7 bases; unmatched junction nucleotides: 8.